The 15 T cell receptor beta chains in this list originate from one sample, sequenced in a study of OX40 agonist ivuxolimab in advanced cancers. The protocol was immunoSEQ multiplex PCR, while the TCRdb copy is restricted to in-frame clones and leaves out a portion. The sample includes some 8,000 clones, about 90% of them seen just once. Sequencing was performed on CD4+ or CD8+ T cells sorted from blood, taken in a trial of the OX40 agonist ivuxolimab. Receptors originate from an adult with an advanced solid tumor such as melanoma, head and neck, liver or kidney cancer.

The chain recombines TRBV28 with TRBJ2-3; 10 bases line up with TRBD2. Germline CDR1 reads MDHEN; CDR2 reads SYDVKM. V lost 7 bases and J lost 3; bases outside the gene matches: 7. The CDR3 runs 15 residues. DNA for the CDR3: TGTGCCAGCACCGTTGGGACTAGCGTGACAGATACGCAGTATTTT. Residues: CASTVGTSVTDTQYF.

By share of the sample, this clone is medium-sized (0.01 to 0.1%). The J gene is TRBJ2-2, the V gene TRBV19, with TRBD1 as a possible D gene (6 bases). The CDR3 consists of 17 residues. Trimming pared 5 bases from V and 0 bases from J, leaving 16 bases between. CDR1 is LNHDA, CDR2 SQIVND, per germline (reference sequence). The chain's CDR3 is CASSFLSGQSNTGELFF. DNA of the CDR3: TGTGCCAGTAGTTTTCTATCGGGACAATCGAACACCGGGGAGCTGTTTTTT.

CDR3 DNA: TGTGCCAGCAGTGAAAACAGGTTCCCAGTTAGGGCCTACGAGCAGTACTTC. Translated: CASSENRFPVRAYEQYF. The chain joins TRBV6-1 to TRBJ2-7; D might be TRBD1 (5 bases). Germline V gene sequence: CDR1 MNHNS, CDR2 SASEGT. Trimming stripped 2 bases from V and 2 bases from J, with 19 bases between. The CDR3 has 17 amino acids.

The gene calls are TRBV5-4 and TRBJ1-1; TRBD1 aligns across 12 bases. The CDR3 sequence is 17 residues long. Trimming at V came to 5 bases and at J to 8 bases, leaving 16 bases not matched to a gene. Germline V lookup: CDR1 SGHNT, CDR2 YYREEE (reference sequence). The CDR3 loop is CASRMGPGQGAWTEAFF. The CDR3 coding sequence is TGTGCCAGCAGAATGGGCCCGGGACAGGGGGCTTGGACCGAAGCTTTCTTT. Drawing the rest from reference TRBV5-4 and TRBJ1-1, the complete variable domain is ETGVTQSPTHLIKTRGQQVTLRCSSQSGHNTVSWYQQALGQGPQFIFQYYREEENGRGNFPPRFSGLQFPNYSSELNVNALELDDSALYLCASRMGPGQGAWTEAFFGQGTRLTVV.

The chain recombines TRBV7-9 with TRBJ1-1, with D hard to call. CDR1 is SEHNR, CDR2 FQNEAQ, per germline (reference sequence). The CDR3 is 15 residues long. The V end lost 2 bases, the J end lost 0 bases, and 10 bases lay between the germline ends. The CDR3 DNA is TGTGCCAGCAGCTTACGAGACGGAGTGAACACTGAAGCTTTCTTT. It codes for CASSLRDGVNTEAFF.

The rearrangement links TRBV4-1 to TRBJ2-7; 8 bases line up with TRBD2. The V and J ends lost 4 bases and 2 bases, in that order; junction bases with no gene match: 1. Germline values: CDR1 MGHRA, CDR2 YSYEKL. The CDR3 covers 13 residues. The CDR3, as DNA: TGCGCCAGCAGCCCGGGGGGGACCTACGAGCAGTACTTC. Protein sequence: CASSPGGTYEQYF.

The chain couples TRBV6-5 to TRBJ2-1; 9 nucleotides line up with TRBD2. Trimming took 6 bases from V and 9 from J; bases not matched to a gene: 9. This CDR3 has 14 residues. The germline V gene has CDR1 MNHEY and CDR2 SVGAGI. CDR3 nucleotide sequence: TGTGCCAGCAGCCTAGGCGCTAGCGGGACTGAGCAGTTCTTC. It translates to CASSLGASGTEQFF.

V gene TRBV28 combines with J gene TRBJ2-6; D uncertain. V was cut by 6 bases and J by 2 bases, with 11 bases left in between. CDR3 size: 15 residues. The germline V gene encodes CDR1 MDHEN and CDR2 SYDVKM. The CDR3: CASRFMDPGANVLTF. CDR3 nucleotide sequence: TGTGCCAGCAGATTTATGGACCCTGGGGCCAACGTCCTGACTTTC. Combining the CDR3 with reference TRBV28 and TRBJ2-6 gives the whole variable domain DVKVTQSSRYLVKRTGEKVFLECVQDMDHENMFWYRQDPGLGLRLIYFSYDVKMKEKGDIPEGYSVSREKKERFSLILESASTNQTSMYLCASRFMDPGANVLTFGAGSRLTVL.

CDR3 in amino acids: CASSVGTGAPGTQYF. In nucleotides, the CDR3 is TGTGCCAGCAGCGTGGGGACGGGGGCCCCCGGGACCCAGTACTTC. The rearrangement links TRBV9 to TRBJ2-5; D may be TRBD1 or TRBD2 (6 bases each). The CDR3 is 15 residues long. Germline lookup yields CDR1 SGDLS and CDR2 YYNGEE. Trimming cost V 2 bases and J 7 bases, with 18 bases left between them.

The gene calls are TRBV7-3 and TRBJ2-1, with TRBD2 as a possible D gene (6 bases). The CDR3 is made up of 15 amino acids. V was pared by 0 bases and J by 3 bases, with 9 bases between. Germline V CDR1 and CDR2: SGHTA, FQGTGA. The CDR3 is CASSLTSGIYNEQFF. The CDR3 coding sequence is TGTGCCAGCAGCTTAACTAGCGGCATCTACAATGAGCAGTTCTTC.

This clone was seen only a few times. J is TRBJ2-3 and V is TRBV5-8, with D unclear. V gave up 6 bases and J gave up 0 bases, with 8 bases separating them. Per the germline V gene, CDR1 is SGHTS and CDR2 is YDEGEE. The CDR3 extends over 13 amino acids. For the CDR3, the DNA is TGTGCCAGCACCGACCCTAGCACAGATACGCAGTATTTT. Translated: CASTDPSTDTQYF.

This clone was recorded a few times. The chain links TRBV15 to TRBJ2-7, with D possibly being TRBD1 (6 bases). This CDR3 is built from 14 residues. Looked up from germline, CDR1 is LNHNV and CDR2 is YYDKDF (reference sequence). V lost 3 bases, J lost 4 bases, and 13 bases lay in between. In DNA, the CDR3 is TGTGCCACCAGCAGGGGGTGGCAGGGGTACGAGCAGTACTTC. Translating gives CATSRGWQGYEQYF.

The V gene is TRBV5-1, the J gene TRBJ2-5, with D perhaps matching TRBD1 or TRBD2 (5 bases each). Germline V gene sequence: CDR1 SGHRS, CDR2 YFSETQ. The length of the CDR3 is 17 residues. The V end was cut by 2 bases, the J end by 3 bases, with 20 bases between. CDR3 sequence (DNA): TGCGCCAGCAGCTTTACAGGTGGCGGGTATGGTAAAGAGACCCAGTACTTC. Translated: CASSFTGGGYGKETQYF.

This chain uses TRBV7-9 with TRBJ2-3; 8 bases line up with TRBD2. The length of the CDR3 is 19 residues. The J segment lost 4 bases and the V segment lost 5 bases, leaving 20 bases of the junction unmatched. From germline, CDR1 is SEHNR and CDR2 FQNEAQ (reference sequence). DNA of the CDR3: TGTGCCAGCAGCGGCGTTTTGGGTTCGCCAGCGGGAGTTTCAGATACGCAGTATTTT. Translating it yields CASSGVLGSPAGVSDTQYF.

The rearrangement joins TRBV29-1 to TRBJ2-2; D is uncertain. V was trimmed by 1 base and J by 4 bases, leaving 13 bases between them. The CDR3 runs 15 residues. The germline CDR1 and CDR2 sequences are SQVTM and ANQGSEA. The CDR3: CSVEGPSRGTGELFF. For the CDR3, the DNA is TGCAGCGTTGAAGGTCCCTCCCGAGGCACCGGGGAGCTGTTTTTT.